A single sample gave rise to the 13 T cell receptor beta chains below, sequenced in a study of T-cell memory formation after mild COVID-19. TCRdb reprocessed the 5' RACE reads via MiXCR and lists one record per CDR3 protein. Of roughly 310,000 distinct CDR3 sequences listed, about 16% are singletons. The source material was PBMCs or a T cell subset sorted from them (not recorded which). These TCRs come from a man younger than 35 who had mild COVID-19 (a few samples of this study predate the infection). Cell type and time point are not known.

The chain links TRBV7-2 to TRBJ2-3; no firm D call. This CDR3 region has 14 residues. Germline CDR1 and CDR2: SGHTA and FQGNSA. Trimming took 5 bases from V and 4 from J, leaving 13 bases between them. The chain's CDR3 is CASSSQPPPDTQYF. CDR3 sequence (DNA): TGTGCCAGCAGCAGCCAGCCTCCCCCAGATACGCAGTATTTT.

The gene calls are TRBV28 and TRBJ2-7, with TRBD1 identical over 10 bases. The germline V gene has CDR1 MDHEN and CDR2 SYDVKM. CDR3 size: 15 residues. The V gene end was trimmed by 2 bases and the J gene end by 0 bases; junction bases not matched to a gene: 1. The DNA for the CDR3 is TGTGCCAGCAGTTTAGGGACAGGGGTCTCCTACGAGCAGTACTTC. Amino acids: CASSLGTGVSYEQYF. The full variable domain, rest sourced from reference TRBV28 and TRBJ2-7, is DVKVTQSSRYLVKRTGEKVFLECVQDMDHENMFWYRQDPGLGLRLIYFSYDVKMKEKGDIPEGYSVSREKKERFSLILESASTNQTSMYLCASSLGTGVSYEQYFGPGTRLTVT.

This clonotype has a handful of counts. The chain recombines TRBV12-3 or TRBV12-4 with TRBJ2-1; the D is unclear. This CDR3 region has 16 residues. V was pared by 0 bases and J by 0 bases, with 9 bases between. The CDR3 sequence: CASSLARRYSYNEQFF. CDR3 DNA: TGTGCCAGCAGTTTAGCGCGTCGGTACTCCTACAATGAGCAGTTCTTC.

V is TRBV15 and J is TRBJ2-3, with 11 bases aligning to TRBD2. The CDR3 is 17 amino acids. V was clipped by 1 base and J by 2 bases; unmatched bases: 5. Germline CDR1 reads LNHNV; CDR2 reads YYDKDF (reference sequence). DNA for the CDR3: TGTGCCACCAGCAGAGGACCGGGACTAGCGGCCACAGATACGCAGTATTTT. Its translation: CATSRGPGLAATDTQYF.

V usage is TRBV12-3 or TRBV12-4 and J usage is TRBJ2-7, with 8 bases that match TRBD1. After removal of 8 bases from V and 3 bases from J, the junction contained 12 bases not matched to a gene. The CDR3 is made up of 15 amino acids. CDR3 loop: CASRSGQVAGYEQYF. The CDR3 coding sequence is TGTGCCAGCCGATCGGGACAGGTCGCGGGCTACGAGCAGTACTTC.

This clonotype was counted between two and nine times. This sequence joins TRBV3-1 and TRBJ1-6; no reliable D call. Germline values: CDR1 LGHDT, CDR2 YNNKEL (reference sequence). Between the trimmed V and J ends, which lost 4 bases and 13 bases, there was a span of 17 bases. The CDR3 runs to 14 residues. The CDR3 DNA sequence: TGTGCCAGCAGCCCACGGGAACTTCGTAAGCCCCTCCACTTT. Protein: CASSPRELRKPLHF.

CDR3 in DNA: TGTGCCAGCAGCATCACGACAGGGGTCGGGGAGCAGTACTTC. Amino acid sequence: CASSITTGVGEQYF. The rearrangement joins TRBV7-6 to TRBJ2-7; 8 nucleotides agree with TRBD1. The CDR3 loop spans 14 amino acids. J lost 7 bases, V lost 5 bases, and 10 bases had no gene match. Germline V gene lookup returns CDR1 SGHVS and CDR2 FNYEAQ. The complete variable domain, with remaining parts taken from reference TRBV7-6 and TRBJ2-7, reads GAGVSQSPRYKVTKRGQDVALRCDPISGHVSLYWYRQALGQGPEFLTYFNYEAQQDKSGLPNDRFSAERPEGSISTLTIQRTEQRDSAMYRCASSITTGVGEQYFGPGTRLTVT.

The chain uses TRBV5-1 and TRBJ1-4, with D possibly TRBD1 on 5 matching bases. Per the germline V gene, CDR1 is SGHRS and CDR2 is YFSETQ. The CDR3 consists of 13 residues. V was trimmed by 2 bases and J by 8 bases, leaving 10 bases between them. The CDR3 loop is CASSLGAEEKLFF. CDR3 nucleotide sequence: TGCGCCAGCAGCTTAGGGGCGGAAGAAAAACTGTTTTTT.

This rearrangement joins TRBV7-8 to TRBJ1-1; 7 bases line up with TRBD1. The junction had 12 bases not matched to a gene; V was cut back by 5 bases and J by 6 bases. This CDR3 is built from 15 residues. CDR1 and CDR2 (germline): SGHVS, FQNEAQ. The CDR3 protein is CASSHGTAGTPEAFF. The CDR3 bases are TGTGCCAGCAGCCACGGGACAGCCGGAACCCCTGAAGCTTTCTTT.

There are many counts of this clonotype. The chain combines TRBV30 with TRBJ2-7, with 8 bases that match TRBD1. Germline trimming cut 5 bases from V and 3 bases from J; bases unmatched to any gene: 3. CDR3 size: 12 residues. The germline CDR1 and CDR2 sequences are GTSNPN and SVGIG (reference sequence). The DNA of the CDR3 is TGTGCCTGGCTCAGGGGGCGCTACGAGCAGTACTTC. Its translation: CAWLRGRYEQYF.

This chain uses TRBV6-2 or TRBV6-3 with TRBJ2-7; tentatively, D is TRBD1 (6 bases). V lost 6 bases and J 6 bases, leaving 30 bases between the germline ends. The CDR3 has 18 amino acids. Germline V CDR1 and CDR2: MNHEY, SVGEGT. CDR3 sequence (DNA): TGTGCCAGCAGCGCAACCGGGACACCGATTTTTGCCCGCTCCGAGCAGTACTTC. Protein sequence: CASSATGTPIFARSEQYF.

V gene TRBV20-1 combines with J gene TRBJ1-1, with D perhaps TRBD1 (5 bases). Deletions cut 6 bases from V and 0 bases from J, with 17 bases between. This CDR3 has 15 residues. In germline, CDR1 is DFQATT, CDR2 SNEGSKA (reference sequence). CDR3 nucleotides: TGCAGTGCCAGAAGGGGCACGCACTTGAACACTGAAGCTTTCTTT. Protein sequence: CSARRGTHLNTEAFF.

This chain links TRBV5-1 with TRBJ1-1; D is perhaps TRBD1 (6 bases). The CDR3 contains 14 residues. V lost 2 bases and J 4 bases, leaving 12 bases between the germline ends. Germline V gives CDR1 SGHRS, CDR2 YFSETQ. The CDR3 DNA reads TGCGCCAGCAGCTTTGAGGAGGGGGGCACTGAAGCTTTCTTT. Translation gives CASSFEEGGTEAFF. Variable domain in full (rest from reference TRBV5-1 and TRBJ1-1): KAGVTQTPRYLIKTRGQQVTLSCSPISGHRSVSWYQQTPGQGLQFLFEYFSETQRNKGNFPGRFSGRQFSNSRSEMNVSTLELGDSALYLCASSFEEGGTEAFFGQGTRLTVV.